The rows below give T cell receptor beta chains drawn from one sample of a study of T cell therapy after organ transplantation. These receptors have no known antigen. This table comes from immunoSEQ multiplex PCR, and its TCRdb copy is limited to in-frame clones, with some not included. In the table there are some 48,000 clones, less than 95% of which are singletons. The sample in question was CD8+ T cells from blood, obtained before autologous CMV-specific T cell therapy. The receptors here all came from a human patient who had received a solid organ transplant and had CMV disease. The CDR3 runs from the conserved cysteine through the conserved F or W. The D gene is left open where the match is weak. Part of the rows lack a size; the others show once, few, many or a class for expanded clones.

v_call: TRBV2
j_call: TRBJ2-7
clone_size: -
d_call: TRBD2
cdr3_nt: TGTGCCAGCAGACTAGCGGGAGGGAGCTCCTACGAGCAGTACTTC
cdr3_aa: CASRLAGGSSYEQYF

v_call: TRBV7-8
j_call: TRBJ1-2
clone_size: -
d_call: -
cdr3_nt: TGTGCCAGCAACGGACGGGGTAAAGCGAATGGCTACACCTTC
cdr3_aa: CASNGRGKANGYTF

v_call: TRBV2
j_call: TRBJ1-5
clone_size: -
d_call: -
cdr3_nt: TGTGCCAGCAGCGCCGGGCCTAGCAATCAGCCCCAGCATTTT
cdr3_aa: CASSAGPSNQPQHF

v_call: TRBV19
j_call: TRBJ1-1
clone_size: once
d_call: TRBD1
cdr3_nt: TGTGCCAGTATGGATGACAGGGATAACACTGAAGCTTTCTTT
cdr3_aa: CASMDDRDNTEAFF

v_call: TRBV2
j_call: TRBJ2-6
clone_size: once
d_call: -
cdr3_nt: TGTGCCAGCACTCCCGGGCACACGAGCTCTGGGGCCAACGTCCTGACTTTC
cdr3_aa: CASTPGHTSSGANVLTF

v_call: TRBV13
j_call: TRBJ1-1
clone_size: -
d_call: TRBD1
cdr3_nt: TGTGCCAGCAGCCCTAACAGGGGGGTCACTGAAGCTTTCTTT
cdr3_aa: CASSPNRGVTEAFF

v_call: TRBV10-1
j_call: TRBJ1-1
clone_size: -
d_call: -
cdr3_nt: TGCGCCAGCAGTGAAATGCCGAACACTGAAGCTTTCTTT
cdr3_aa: CASSEMPNTEAFF

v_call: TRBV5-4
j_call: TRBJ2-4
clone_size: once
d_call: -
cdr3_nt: TGTGCCAGCAGCTTCGGAGAATCGGACATTCAGTACTTC
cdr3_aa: CASSFGESDIQYF

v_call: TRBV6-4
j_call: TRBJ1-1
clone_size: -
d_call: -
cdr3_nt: TGTGCCAGCAGTGACTCGATCGCGACAGGTCGGGCTTTCTTT
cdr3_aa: CASSDSIATGRAFF

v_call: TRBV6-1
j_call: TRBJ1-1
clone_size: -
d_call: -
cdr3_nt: TGTGCCAGCAGTGAAGACTGGGGGCCCACTGAAGCTTTCTTT
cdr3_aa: CASSEDWGPTEAFF

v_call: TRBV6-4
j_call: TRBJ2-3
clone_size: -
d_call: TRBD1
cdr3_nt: TGTGCCAGCAGTGACTCGGGGACAGGGGGAGATACGCAGTATTTT
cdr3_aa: CASSDSGTGGDTQYF

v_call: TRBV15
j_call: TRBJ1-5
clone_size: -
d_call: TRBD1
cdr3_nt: TGTGCCACCAGCAGAGTTACGATAGGGGGCGGCAATCAGCCCCAGCATTTT
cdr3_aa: CATSRVTIGGGNQPQHF

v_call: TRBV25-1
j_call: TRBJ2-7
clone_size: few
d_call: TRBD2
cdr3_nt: TGTGCCAGCAGTGAGACGGGAGGCTCCTACGAGCAGTACTTC
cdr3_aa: CASSETGGSYEQYF

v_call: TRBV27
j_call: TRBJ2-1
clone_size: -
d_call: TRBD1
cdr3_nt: TGTGCCAGCAGTTCCCTAGGGACAGGGGGTTACAATGAGCAGTTCTTC
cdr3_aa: CASSSLGTGGYNEQFF

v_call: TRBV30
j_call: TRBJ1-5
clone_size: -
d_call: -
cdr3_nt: TGTGCCTGGAGCCCCCAGGGACACCAGCCCCAGCATTTT
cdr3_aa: CAWSPQGHQPQHF

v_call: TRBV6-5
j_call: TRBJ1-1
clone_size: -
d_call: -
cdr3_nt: TGTGCCAGCAGGGTAAACACTGAAGCTTTCTTT
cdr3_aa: CASRVNTEAFF

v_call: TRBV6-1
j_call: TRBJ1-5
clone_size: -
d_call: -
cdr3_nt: TGTGCCAGCAGTGAAGGGGGGGACCATCAGCCCCAGCATTTT
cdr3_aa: CASSEGGDHQPQHF

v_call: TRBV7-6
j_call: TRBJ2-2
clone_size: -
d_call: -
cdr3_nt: TGTGCCAGCAGCTTACGGGGAGACGGGGAGCTGTTTTTT
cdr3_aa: CASSLRGDGELFF

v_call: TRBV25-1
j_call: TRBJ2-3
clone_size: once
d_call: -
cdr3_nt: TGTGCCAGCAGTGAAGTCATGAACACAGATACGCAGTATTTT
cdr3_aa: CASSEVMNTDTQYF

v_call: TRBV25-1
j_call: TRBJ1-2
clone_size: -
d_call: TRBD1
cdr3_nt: TGTGCCAGCTGGAAGGACAGGGCGGATGGCTACACCTTC
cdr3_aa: CASWKDRADGYTF

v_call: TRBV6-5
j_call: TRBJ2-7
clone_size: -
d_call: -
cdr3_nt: TGTGCCAGCAGCCCTACAGGGTCCAACTACGAGCAGTACTTC
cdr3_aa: CASSPTGSNYEQYF

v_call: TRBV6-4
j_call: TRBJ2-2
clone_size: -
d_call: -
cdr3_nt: TGTGCCAGCAGTGACGGAGAGTACACCGGGGAGCTGTTTTTT
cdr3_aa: CASSDGEYTGELFF

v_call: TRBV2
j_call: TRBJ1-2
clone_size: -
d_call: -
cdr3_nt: TGTGCCAGCAGTCATGAGCCAGGGACCTATGGCTACACCTTC
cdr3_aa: CASSHEPGTYGYTF

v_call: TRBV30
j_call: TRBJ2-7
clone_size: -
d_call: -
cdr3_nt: TGTGCCTGGAGTGGTCACCTCGGGTACGAGCAGTACTTC
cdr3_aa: CAWSGHLGYEQYF

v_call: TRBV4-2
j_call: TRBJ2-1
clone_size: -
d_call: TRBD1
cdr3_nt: TGTGCCAGCAGCCAGGGACAGGGGGCCTACAATGAGCAGTTCTTC
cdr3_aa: CASSQGQGAYNEQFF

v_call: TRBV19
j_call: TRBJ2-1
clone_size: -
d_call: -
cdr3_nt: TGTGCCAGTGGGATGTTATCCCCCAATGAGCAGTTCTTC
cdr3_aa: CASGMLSPNEQFF

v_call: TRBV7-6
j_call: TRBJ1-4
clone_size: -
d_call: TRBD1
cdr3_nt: TGTGCCAGCAGCCTCCAGACAGGGACTAATGAAAAACTGTTTTTT
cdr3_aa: CASSLQTGTNEKLFF

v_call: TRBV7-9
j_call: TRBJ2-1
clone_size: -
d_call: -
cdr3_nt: TGTGCCAGCAGCAGGGACTACAATGAGCAGTTCTTC
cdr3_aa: CASSRDYNEQFF

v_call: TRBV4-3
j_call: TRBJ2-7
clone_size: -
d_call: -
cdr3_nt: TGCGCCAGCAGCCAAGTCCTAGGGAACTCCTACGAGCAGTACTTC
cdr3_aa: CASSQVLGNSYEQYF

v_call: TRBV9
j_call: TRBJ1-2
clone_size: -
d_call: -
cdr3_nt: TGTGCCAGCGCTATTATGGAGGGGGCTAACTATGGCTACACCTTC
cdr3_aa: CASAIMEGANYGYTF

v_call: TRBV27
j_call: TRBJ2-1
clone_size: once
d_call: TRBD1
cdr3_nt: TGTGCCAGCAGGGATCCCGGGACAGGGAACAATGAGCAGTTCTTC
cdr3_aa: CASRDPGTGNNEQFF

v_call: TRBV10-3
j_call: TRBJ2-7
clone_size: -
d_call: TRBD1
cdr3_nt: TGTGCCATCAGTGACCCCGTACAGGGGACCTACGAGCAGTACTTC
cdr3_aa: CAISDPVQGTYEQYF